The 13 T cell receptor beta chains in this list originate from one sample, sequenced in a study of T cell changes during pregnancy in multiple sclerosis. The method was immunoSEQ multiplex PCR; TCRdb's version includes in-frame clones alone and lacks a portion of them. The data contain tens of thousands of clones, 93% of them singletons. Source: peripheral blood, taken in the second trimester of pregnancy. The receptors were sampled from a female donor in good health, enrolled as a control in a pregnancy study.

The rearrangement links TRBV7-9 to TRBJ2-5; weak D call: TRBD2 (5 bases). Trimming left V 3 bases short and J 5 bases short, with 10 bases between. The CDR3 totals 13 residues. In germline, CDR1 is SEHNR, CDR2 FQNEAQ (reference sequence). CDR3: CASSFITGETQYF. CDR3 DNA: TGTGCCAGCAGCTTTATAACGGGGGAGACCCAGTACTTC.

This clone was counted only a few times. The CDR3 is CASSTYTEAFF. CDR3 in DNA: TGTGCCAGCAGCACTTACACTGAAGCTTTCTTT. This chain joins TRBV21-1 and TRBJ1-1. TRBV21-1 is a documented pseudogene. The CDR3 is 11 residues long.

A few counts support this clone. V usage is TRBV2 and J usage is TRBJ1-6; D unresolved. The V end was cut by 6 bases, the J end by 10 bases, with 10 bases between. Germline V gene data show CDR1 as SNHLY and CDR2 as FYNNEI. CDR3 size: 12 residues. The CDR3 nucleotides read TGTGCCAGCAGAGCCCCATCCTCACCCCTCCACTTT. Protein sequence: CASRAPSSPLHF.

The V and J genes are TRBV7-2 and TRBJ1-2, with D possibly being TRBD1 (5 bases). This CDR3 contains 15 residues. Germline CDR1 is SGHTA and CDR2 is FQGNSA. Trimming took off 2 bases at V and 3 bases at J, with 13 bases between the two ends. The CDR3 DNA reads as TGTGCCAGCAGCTTAAGCGTCACAGGATACTATGGCTACACCTTC. This gives the protein CASSLSVTGYYGYTF.

J is TRBJ2-5 and V is TRBV7-2; 8 bases line up with TRBD2. Germline V gene sequence: CDR1 SGHTA, CDR2 FQGNSA. The CDR3 has 15 amino acids. V lost 2 bases to trimming and J lost 5 bases; unmatched junction nucleotides: 7. The CDR3 reads CASSLYGGAWETQYF. The CDR3 coding sequence is TGTGCCAGCAGCTTATACGGGGGGGCATGGGAGACCCAGTACTTC.

The V gene is TRBV15, the J gene TRBJ1-1; D is unclear. The CDR3 extends over 12 amino acids. V was pared by 5 bases and J by 1 base, with 5 bases between. CDR1 LNHNV and CDR2 YYDKDF come from the germline V gene (reference sequence). The CDR3 nucleotides read TGTGCCACCAGCGGGCGGAACACTGAAGCTTTCTTT. It is translated as CATSGRNTEAFF.

The rearrangement links TRBV7-2 to TRBJ2-3; TRBD2 matches at 11 bases. With V trimmed by 0 bases and J by 4 bases, 3 bases remained unmatched. CDR3 length equals 16 residues. Germline V gene lookup returns CDR1 SGHTA and CDR2 FQGNSA. CDR3 coding DNA: TGTGCCAGCAGCTTAGCTAGCGGGGGGGCGCCAGATACGCAGTATTTT. It translates to CASSLASGGAPDTQYF.

The V gene is TRBV18, the J gene TRBJ2-1, with TRBD1 matching over 8 bases. The length of the CDR3 is 14 residues. With V trimmed by 6 bases and J by 5 bases, 6 bases remained unmatched. CDR1 KGHSH and CDR2 LQKENI come from the germline V gene. This CDR3 reads CASSQDRANNEQFF. In DNA, the CDR3 is TGTGCCAGCTCCCAGGACAGGGCAAACAATGAGCAGTTCTTC.

The V call is TRBV30, the J call TRBJ1-1, with 7 bases lining up with TRBD1. This CDR3 has 15 residues. The germline CDR1 and CDR2 sequences are GTSNPN and SVGIG (reference sequence). Trimming at V came to 3 bases and at J to 1 base, leaving 8 bases not matched to a gene. The CDR3 DNA reads TGTGCCTGGAGGATCCCCGACAGGGAGAACACTGAAGCTTTCTTT. This sequence encodes CAWRIPDRENTEAFF.

The chain employs TRBV25-1 and TRBJ1-2, with 8 bases aligning to TRBD1. The germline gives CDR1 MGHDK, CDR2 SYGVNS. J gave up 7 bases and V 3 bases, and 4 bases lay outside the gene matches. This CDR3 has 13 amino acids. CDR3 in amino acids: CASSEDRVGGYTF. CDR3 in DNA: TGTGCCAGCAGTGAGGACAGGGTGGGTGGCTACACCTTC.

This chain connects TRBV11-2 to TRBJ2-5, with a possible D match to TRBD1 (5 bases). The germline gives CDR1 SGHAT, CDR2 FQNNGV. The CDR3 is 15 residues long. V was cut by 5 bases and J by 7 bases, with 20 bases left in between. CDR3 amino acids: CASSPLRGSHRTQYF. The CDR3 DNA sequence: TGTGCCAGCAGCCCCTTAAGGGGCAGCCACCGGACCCAGTACTTC.

The chain couples TRBV18 to TRBJ1-3; unclear D gene. Trimming left V 3 bases short and J 0 bases short, with 12 bases between. The CDR3 consists of 16 residues. CDR1 and CDR2 (germline): KGHSH, LQKENI. In DNA form, the CDR3 reads TGTGCCAGCTCACCCAATCCAGGCAGCTCTGGAAACACCATATATTTT. Protein sequence: CASSPNPGSSGNTIYF.

This chain links TRBV7-2 with TRBJ2-7; TRBD1 matches 8 bases. There are 16 residues in the CDR3. V shed 4 bases and J 2 bases; nucleotides not matched to a gene: 10. In germline, CDR1 is SGHTA, CDR2 FQGNSA. CDR3 sequence: CASSSDHPGQAYEQYF. CDR3 nucleotides: TGTGCCAGCAGCTCTGACCATCCGGGACAGGCCTACGAGCAGTACTTC.